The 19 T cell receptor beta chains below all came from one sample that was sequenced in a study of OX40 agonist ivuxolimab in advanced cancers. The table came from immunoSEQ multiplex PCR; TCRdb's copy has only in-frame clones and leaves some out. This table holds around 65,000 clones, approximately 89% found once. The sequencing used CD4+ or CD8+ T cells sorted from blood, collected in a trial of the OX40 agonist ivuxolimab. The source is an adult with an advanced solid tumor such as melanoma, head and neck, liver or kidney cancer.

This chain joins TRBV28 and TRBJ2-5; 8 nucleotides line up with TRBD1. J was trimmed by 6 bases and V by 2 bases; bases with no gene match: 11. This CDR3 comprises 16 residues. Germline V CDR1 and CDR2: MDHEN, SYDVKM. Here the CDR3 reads CASSLTASGTGQTQYF. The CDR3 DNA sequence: TGTGCCAGCAGTTTAACGGCTTCGGGGACAGGACAGACCCAGTACTTC.

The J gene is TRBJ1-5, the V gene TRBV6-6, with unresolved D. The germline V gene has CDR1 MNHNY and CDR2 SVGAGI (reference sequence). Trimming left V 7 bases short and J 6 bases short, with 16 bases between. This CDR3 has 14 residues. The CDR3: CASKDGGAGQPQHF. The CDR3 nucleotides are TGTGCCAGCAAGGACGGAGGAGCGGGTCAGCCCCAGCATTTT.

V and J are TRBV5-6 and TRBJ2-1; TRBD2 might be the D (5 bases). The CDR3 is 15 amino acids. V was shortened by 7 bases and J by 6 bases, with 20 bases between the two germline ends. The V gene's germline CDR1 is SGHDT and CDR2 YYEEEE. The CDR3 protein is CASGPRGFFGNEQFF. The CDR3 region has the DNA TGTGCCAGCGGACCCCGGGGATTCTTTGGCAATGAGCAGTTCTTC.

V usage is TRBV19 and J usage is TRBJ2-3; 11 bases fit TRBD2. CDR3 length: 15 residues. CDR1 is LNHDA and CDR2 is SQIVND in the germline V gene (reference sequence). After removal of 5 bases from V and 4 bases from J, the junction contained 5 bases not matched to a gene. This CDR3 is CASSELAGGADTQYF. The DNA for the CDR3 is TGTGCCAGTAGTGAGCTAGCGGGAGGCGCAGATACGCAGTATTTT. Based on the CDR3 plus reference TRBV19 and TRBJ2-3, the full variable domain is DGGITQSPKYLFRKEGQNVTLSCEQNLNHDAMYWYRQDPGQGLRLIYYSQIVNDFQKGDIAEGYSVSREKKESFPLTVTSAQKNPTAFYLCASSELAGGADTQYFGPGTRLTVL.

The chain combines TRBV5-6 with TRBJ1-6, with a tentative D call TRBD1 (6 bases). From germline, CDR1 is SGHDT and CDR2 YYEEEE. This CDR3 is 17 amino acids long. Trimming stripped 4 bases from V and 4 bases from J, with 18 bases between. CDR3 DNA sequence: TGTGCCAGCAGCCCGGAAGGGGGGCTGACATATAATTCACCCCTCCACTTT. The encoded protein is CASSPEGGLTYNSPLHF.

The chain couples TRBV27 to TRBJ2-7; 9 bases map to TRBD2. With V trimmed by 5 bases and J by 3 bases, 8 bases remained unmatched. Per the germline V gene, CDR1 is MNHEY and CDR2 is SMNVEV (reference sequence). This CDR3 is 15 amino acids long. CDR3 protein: CASSQLAGPFYEQYF. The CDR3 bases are TGTGCCAGCAGTCAACTAGCGGGCCCTTTCTACGAGCAGTACTTC.

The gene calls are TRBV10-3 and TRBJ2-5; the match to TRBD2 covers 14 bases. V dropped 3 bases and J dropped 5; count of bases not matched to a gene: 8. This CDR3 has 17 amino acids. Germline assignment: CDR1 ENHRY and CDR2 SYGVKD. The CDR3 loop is CAISELARTSGRETQYF. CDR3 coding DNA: TGTGCCATCAGTGAACTCGCCCGGACTAGCGGGAGGGAGACCCAGTACTTC.

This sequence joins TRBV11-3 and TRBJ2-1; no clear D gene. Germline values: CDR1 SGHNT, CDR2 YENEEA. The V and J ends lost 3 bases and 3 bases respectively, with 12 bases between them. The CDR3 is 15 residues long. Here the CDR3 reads CASSFGLPLYNEQFF. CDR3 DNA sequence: TGTGCCAGCAGCTTTGGGCTACCTCTCTACAATGAGCAGTTCTTC. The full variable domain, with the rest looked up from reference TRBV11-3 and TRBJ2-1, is EAGVVQSPRYKIIEKKQPVAFWCNPISGHNTLYWYLQNLGQGPELLIRYENEEAVDDSQLPKDRFSAERLKGVDSTLKIQPAELGDSAVYLCASSFGLPLYNEQFFGPGTRLTVL.

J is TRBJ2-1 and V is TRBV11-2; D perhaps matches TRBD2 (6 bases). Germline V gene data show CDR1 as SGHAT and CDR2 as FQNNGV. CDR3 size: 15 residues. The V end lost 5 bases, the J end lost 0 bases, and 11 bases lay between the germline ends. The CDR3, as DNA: TGTGCCAGCAGCCCCCGGGGACTCTCCTACAATGAGCAGTTCTTC. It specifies CASSPRGLSYNEQFF.

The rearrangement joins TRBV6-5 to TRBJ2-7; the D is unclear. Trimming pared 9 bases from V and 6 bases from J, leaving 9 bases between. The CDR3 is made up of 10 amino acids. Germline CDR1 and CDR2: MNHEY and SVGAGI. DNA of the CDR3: TGTGCCAGTTCACGGGTCGAGCAGTACTTC. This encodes CASSRVEQYF.

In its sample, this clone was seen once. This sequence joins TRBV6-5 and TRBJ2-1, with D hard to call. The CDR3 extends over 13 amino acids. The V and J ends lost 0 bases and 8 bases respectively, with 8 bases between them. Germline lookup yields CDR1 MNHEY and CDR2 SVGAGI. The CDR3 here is CASSYSSVYEQFF. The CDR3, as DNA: TGTGCCAGCAGTTACTCGTCCGTCTATGAGCAGTTCTTC.

The DNA for the CDR3 is TGTGCCAGCAGTTTAGTAAGCTATGGGGCCAACGTCCTGACTTTC. It is translated as CASSLVSYGANVLTF. The chain carries TRBV28 and TRBJ2-6; D remains unclear. CDR1 MDHEN and CDR2 SYDVKM come from the germline V gene. The V gene lost 2 bases and the J gene lost 3 bases, with 8 bases spanning the gap. This CDR3 region has 15 residues.

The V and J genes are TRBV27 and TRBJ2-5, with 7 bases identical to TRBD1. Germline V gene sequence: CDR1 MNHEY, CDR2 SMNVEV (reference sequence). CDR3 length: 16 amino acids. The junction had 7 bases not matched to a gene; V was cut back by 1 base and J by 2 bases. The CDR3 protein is CASSLFTGQIQETQYF. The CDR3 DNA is TGTGCCAGCAGTTTATTCACGGGACAGATACAAGAGACCCAGTACTTC.

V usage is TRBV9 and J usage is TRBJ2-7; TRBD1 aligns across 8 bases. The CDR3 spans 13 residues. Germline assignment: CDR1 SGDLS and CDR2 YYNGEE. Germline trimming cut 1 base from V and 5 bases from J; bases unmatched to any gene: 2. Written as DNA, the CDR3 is TGTGCCAGCAGCGTACAGGGGGCTGACGAGCAGTACTTC. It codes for CASSVQGADEQYF.

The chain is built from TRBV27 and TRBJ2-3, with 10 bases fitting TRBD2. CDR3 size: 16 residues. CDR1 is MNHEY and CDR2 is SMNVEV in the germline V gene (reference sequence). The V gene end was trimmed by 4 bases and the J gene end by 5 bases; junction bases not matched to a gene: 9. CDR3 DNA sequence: TGTGCCAGCAGTTCCCCTAGCGGGAGTATCGGAGATACGCAGTATTTT. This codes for CASSSPSGSIGDTQYF.

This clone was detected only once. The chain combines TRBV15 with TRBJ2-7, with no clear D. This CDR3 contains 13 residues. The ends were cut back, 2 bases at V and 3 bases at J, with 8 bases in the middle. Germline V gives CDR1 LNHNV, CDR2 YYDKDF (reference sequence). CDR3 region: CATSRYRDYEQYF. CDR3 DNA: TGTGCCACCAGCAGATACAGAGACTACGAGCAGTACTTC. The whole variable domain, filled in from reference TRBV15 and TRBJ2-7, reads DAMVIQNPRYQVTQFGKPVTLSCSQTLNHNVMYWYQQKSSQAPKLLFHYYDKDFNNEADTPDNFQSRRPNTSFCFLDIRSPGLGDTAMYLCATSRYRDYEQYFGPGTRLTVT.

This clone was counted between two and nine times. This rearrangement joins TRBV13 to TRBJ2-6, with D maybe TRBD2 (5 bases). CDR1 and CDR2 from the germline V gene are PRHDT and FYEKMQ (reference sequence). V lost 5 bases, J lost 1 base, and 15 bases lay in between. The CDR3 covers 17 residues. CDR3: CASSPLDGESGANVLTF. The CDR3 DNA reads TGTGCCAGCAGCCCCCTAGACGGGGAATCTGGGGCCAACGTCCTGACTTTC.

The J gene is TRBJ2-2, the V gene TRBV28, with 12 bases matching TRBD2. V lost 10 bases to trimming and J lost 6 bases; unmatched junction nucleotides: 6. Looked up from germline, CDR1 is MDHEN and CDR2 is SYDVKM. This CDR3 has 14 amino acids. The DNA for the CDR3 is TGTGCCACCGAGGCTAGCGGGAGGGCCGGGGAGCTGTTTTTT. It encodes CATEASGRAGELFF.

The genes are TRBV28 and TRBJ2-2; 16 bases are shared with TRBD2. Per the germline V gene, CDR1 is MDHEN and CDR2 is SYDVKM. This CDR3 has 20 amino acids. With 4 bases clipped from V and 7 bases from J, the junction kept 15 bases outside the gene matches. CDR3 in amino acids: CASSSTYMGLAGGLGGELFF. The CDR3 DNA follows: TGTGCCAGCAGTTCGACCTACATGGGACTAGCGGGAGGGCTTGGCGGGGAGCTGTTTTTT.